One sample yielded the 15 T cell receptor beta chains listed below, sequenced in a study of cytomegalovirus exposure and HLA in healthy donors. Primers: 60 Vbeta forward and 13 Jbeta reverse. Data came from immunoSEQ multiplex PCR; TCRdb stores just in-frame clones and leaves some out. The sample lists approximately 160,000 clones, roughly 80% occurring once. Sequences were obtained from PBMCs. The receptor set was obtained from a girl aged 2-10 years in good health and CMV-seropositive.

This clone was observed a single time. V gene TRBV10-1 combines with J gene TRBJ2-3; no clear D gene. Germline V CDR1 and CDR2: WNHNN, SYGVQD (reference sequence). Trimming removed 6 bases from V and 5 bases from J, with 9 bases in between. The CDR3 has 12 amino acids. The CDR3 protein is CASSPRLDTQYF. For the CDR3, the DNA is TGCGCCAGCAGCCCTAGACTAGATACGCAGTATTTT.

The CDR3 reads CASSFPEASTDTQYF. The CDR3 DNA follows: TGCGCCAGCAGCTTCCCAGAAGCGAGCACAGATACGCAGTATTTT. The chain employs TRBV5-1 and TRBJ2-3, with D hard to call. Per the germline V gene, CDR1 is SGHRS and CDR2 is YFSETQ. V was clipped by 2 bases and J by 0 bases, with 10 bases between them. The CDR3 contains 15 residues.

The chain joins TRBV19 to TRBJ2-1; 9 bases are a match to TRBD2. The length of the CDR3 is 17 residues. In germline, CDR1 is LNHDA, CDR2 SQIVND (reference sequence). V gave up 1 base and J gave up 4 bases; unmatched junction bases: 8. The CDR3 spells CASSIGMWTSEYNEQFF. CDR3 nucleotide sequence: TGTGCCAGTAGTATAGGGATGTGGACTAGCGAATACAATGAGCAGTTCTTC. Supplemented by reference TRBV19 and TRBJ2-1, the full variable domain reads DGGITQSPKYLFRKEGQNVTLSCEQNLNHDAMYWYRQDPGQGLRLIYYSQIVNDFQKGDIAEGYSVSREKKESFPLTVTSAQKNPTAFYLCASSIGMWTSEYNEQFFGPGTRLTVL.

The chain recombines TRBV7-6 with TRBJ1-4; 9 positions match TRBD1. CDR1 is SGHVS, CDR2 FNYEAQ, per germline. The CDR3 is 15 amino acids. V lost 5 bases and J lost 7; bases outside the gene matches: 8. DNA of the CDR3: TGTGCCAGCAGCGCCGCCCCGGGACAGGGTGAAAAACTGTTTTTT. It encodes CASSAAPGQGEKLFF.

V and J are TRBV21-1 and TRBJ2-5; the table's D gene call, TRBD1, was not cross checked with the DNA. TRBV21-1 is annotated as a pseudogene. The CDR3 extends over 15 amino acids. CDR3 sequence: CASSKYRATQETQYF. The CDR3 nucleotides are TGTGCCAGCAGCAAGTACAGGGCCACACAAGAGACCCAGTACTTC.

This clone appeared a few times. The chain couples TRBV30 to TRBJ2-5; D is unresolved. Germline CDR1 is GTSNPN and CDR2 is SVGIG (reference sequence). This CDR3 is 11 amino acids long. V was trimmed by 3 bases and J by 3 bases, leaving 5 bases between them. CDR3 coding DNA: TGTGCCTGGAGAAACAAAGAGACCCAGTACTTC. It specifies CAWRNKETQYF.

This clone was seen a few times. The chain carries TRBV30 and TRBJ2-5; D is undetermined. The CDR3 covers 12 residues. V was shortened by 0 bases and J by 4 bases, with 6 bases between the two germline ends. Per germline, CDR1 GTSNPN and CDR2 SVGIG (reference sequence). The DNA for the CDR3 is TGTGCCTGGAGTGTATCGGGAGAGACCCAGTACTTC. Its protein product is CAWSVSGETQYF.

This chain uses TRBV4-1 with TRBJ2-1; D unclear. Trimming shortened V by 0 bases and J by 8 bases, and 11 bases separated the two germline ends. CDR1 and CDR2 (germline): MGHRA, YSYEKL. The CDR3 has 14 residues. The DNA of the CDR3 is TGCGCCAGCAGCCAAGATTGGGCTACCGATGAGCAGTTCTTC. It is translated as CASSQDWATDEQFF.

The chain uses TRBV9 and TRBJ1-1; a possible D gene is TRBD1 (5 bases). Germline V gene lookup returns CDR1 SGDLS and CDR2 YYNGEE. The CDR3 has 14 amino acids. V was shortened by 4 bases and J by 1 base, with 11 bases between the two germline ends. The CDR3 DNA is TGTGCCAGCAGCCGGACGACAGAGAACACTGAAGCTTTCTTT. Its protein is CASSRTTENTEAFF.

This rearrangement joins TRBV28 to TRBJ2-7; possible D gene TRBD1, 6 bases. CDR1 is MDHEN and CDR2 is SYDVKM in the germline V gene. Between the trimmed V and J ends, which lost 7 bases and 5 bases, there was a span of 21 bases. CDR3 size: 15 residues. The CDR3 here is CASTRQAAVGDEQYF. The CDR3 DNA follows: TGTGCCAGCACTCGACAGGCCGCGGTTGGGGACGAGCAGTACTTC.

V is TRBV4-2 and J is TRBJ2-3; 10 bases align to TRBD2. The CDR3 extends over 14 amino acids. Looked up from germline, CDR1 is LGHNA and CDR2 is YNFKEQ. The V and J ends lost 1 base and 5 bases, in that order; junction bases with no gene match: 0. In nucleotides, the CDR3 is TGTGCCAGCAGCCAAGGACTAGCGGGAGATACGCAGTATTTT. As protein: CASSQGLAGDTQYF.

This clone was seen a single time. J is TRBJ2-5 and V is TRBV25-1; 9 nucleotides match TRBD2. Germline CDR1 is MGHDK and CDR2 is SYGVNS. V was clipped by 4 bases and J by 4 bases; unmatched bases: 4. The CDR3 sequence is 14 residues long. The CDR3 sequence is CASSAGTSIETQYF. In DNA form, the CDR3 reads TGTGCCAGCAGTGCCGGGACTAGCATAGAGACCCAGTACTTC.

The V call is TRBV9, the J call TRBJ2-2, with 8 bases fitting TRBD2. The CDR3 totals 17 residues. Germline CDR1 is SGDLS and CDR2 is YYNGEE. V shed 1 base and J 0 bases; nucleotides not matched to a gene: 5. The CDR3 bases are TGTGCCAGCAGCGTACCTACTAGCGGTGCGAACACCGGGGAGCTGTTTTTT. Its translation: CASSVPTSGANTGELFF. The variable domain in full, completed from reference TRBV9 and TRBJ2-2, reads DSGVTQTPKHLITATGQRVTLRCSPRSGDLSVYWYQQSLDQGLQFLIQYYNGEERAKGNILERFSAQQFPDLHSELNLSSLELGDSALYFCASSVPTSGANTGELFFGEGSRLTVL.

The V call is TRBV9, the J call TRBJ2-2; no clear D. Trimming removed 4 bases from V and 3 bases from J, with 7 bases in between. Germline V gene sequence: CDR1 SGDLS, CDR2 YYNGEE. This CDR3 contains 13 residues. The CDR3 loop reads CASSPYHTGELFF. Here the CDR3 DNA reads TGTGCCAGCAGCCCCTACCACACCGGGGAGCTGTTTTTT.

The chain carries TRBV27 and TRBJ1-1; D remains unclear. CDR1 MNHEY and CDR2 SMNVEV come from the germline V gene (reference sequence). Trimming removed 7 bases at V and 2 bases at J, with 8 bases between. This CDR3 contains 12 residues. The CDR3 loop is CASININTEAFF. CDR3 nucleotides: TGTGCCAGCATCAACATTAACACTGAAGCTTTCTTT.